The clone carrying this T cell receptor beta chain was seen a handful of times. Its specificity is not known. This sample is part of a study of cytomegalovirus exposure and HLA in healthy donors. The PCR contained 60 Vbeta and 13 Jbeta primers. In the study's own analysis: As a later analysis found, there were approximately 80 million unique TCR beta chains, of which roughly 11 million were shared. Libraries were prepared by immunoSEQ multiplex PCR; TCRdb keeps only in-frame clonotypes and omits some of them. V, J and clone size are taken as reported in that table, and D and trimming were inferred from the DNA itself. The sample gives about 150,000 clones, roughly 86% of which show up once; 0.45% to 0.55% is in the top ten. General study points: The study designated fewer than 200 TCR beta chains cytomegalovirus-associated. As a later analysis showed, several of the most significant clusters appeared to be linked to common viral pathogens.

Germline-derived CDR1 and CDR2 are GTSNPN and SVGIG (reference sequence). V gave up 1 base and J gave up 8 bases; unmatched junction bases: 6. This CDR3 contains 15 residues. J is TRBJ2-1 and V is TRBV30; 12 bases match TRBD2. Sequences were obtained from PBMCs. This receptor was obtained from a woman between 35 and 50 years old in good health and CMV-seronegative. This CDR3 reads CAWSATSGSLYEQFF. The DNA for the CDR3 is TGTGCCTGGAGTGCGACTAGCGGGAGTTTATATGAGCAGTTCTTC.